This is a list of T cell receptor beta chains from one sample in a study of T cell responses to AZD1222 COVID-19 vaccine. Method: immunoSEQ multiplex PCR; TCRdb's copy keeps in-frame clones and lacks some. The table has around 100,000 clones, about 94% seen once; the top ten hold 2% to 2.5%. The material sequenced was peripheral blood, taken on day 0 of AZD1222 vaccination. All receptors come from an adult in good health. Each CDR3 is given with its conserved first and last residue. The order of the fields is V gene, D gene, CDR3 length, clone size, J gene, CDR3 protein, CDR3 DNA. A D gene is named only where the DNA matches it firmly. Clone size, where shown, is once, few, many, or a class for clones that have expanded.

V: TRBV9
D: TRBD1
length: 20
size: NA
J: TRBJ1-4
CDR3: CASSEERTGVVSETNEKLFF
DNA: TGTGCCAGCAGCGAAGAAAGGACAGGCGTCGTCTCCGAGACTAATGAAAAACTGTTTTTT

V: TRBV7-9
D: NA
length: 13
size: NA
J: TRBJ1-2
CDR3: CASTPDSNYGYTF
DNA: TGTGCCAGCACGCCGGACAGTAACTATGGCTACACCTTC

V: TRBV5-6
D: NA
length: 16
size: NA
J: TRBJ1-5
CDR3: CASSLFGSYSNQPQHF
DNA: TGTGCCAGCAGCTTGTTCGGCAGCTATAGCAATCAGCCCCAGCATTTT

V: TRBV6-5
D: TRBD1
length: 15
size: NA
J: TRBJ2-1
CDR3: CASRQQGASPNEQFF
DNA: TGTGCCAGCAGACAACAGGGGGCCTCGCCCAATGAGCAGTTCTTC

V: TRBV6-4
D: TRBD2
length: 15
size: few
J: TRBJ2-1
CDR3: CASSRLAGEDNEQFF
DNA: TGTGCCAGCAGTAGGTTAGCGGGAGAGGACAATGAGCAGTTCTTC

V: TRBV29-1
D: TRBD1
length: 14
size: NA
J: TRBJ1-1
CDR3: CSVEMGTGGTEAFF
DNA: TGCAGCGTTGAGATGGGGACAGGGGGCACTGAAGCTTTCTTT

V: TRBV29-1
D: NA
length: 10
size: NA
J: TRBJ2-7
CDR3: CSLPPGEQYF
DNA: TGCAGCCTCCCGCCGGGCGAGCAGTACTTC

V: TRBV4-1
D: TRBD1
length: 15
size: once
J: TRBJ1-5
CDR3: CASSASTGSGQPQHF
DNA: TGCGCCAGCAGCGCCTCGACAGGGTCGGGGCAGCCCCAGCATTTT

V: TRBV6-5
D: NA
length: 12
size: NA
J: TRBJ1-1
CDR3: CASTLGNTEAFF
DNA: TGTGCCAGCACGTTGGGGAACACTGAAGCTTTCTTT

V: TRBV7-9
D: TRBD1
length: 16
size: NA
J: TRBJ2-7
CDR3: CASSPKNPGQVDEQYF
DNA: TGTGCCAGCAGCCCGAAGAATCCCGGACAGGTGGACGAGCAGTACTTC

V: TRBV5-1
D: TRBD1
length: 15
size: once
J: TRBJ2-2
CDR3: CASSWGQGDTGELFF
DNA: TGCGCCAGCAGCTGGGGACAGGGAGACACCGGGGAGCTGTTTTTT

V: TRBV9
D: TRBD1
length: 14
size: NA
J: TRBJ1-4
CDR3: CASETRDSNEKLFF
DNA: TGTGCCAGCGAGACCCGGGACAGTAATGAAAAACTGTTTTTT

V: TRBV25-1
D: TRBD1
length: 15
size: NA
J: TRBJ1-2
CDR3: CASSEWGQGNYGYTF
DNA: TGTGCCAGCAGTGAATGGGGACAGGGAAACTATGGCTACACCTTC

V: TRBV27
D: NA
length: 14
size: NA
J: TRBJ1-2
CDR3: CASSPRQLNYGYTF
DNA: TGTGCCAGCAGTCCCAGACAGTTAAACTATGGCTACACCTTC

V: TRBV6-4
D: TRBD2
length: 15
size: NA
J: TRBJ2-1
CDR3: CASSKVAGDYNEQFF
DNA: TGTGCCAGCAGCAAAGTAGCGGGAGATTACAATGAGCAGTTCTTC

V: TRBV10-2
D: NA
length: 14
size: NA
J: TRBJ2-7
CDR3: CASGELVGSYEQYF
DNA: TGCGCCAGTGGAGAACTAGTGGGTTCCTACGAGCAGTACTTC

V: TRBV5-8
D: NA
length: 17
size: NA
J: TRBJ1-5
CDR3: CASSPARYIDGNQPQHF
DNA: TGTGCCAGCAGCCCGGCCAGGTACATCGACGGCAATCAGCCCCAGCATTTT

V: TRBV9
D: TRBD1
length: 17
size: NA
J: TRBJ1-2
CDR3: CASSASRGGQDNYGYTF
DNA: TGTGCCAGCAGCGCCTCACGGGGGGGACAGGATAACTATGGCTACACCTTC

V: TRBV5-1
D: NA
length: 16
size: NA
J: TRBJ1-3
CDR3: CASSLEGIRSGNTIYF
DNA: TGCGCCAGCAGCTTGGAGGGGATACGCTCTGGAAACACCATATATTTT

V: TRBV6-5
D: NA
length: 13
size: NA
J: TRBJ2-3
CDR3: CASRPPGTDTQYF
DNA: TGTGCCAGCAGACCCCCAGGGACAGATACGCAGTATTTT

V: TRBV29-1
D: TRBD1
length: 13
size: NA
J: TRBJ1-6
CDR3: CSVLTGYNSPLHF
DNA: TGCAGCGTTTTGACAGGGTATAATTCACCCCTCCACTTT

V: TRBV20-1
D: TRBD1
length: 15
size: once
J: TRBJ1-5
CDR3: CSASPRTGGDQPQHF
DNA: TGCAGTGCTAGTCCCCGGACAGGGGGGGACCAGCCCCAGCATTTT

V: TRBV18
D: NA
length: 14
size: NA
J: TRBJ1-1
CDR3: CASSPSGTATEAFF
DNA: TGTGCCAGCTCACCATCGGGGACGGCCACTGAAGCTTTCTTT

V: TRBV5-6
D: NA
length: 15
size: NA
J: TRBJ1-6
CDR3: CASSLGTAEGSPLHF
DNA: TGTGCCAGCAGCTTGGGGACAGCCGAGGGGTCACCCCTCCACTTT

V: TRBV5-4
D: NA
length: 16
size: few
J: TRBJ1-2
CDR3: CASSLLSRGSNYGYTF
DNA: TGTGCCAGCAGCTTGTTGTCTAGGGGTTCGAACTATGGCTACACCTTC

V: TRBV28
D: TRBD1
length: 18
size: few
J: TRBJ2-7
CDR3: CASSSTTGVGGKSYEQYF
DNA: TGTGCCAGCAGTTCGACGACAGGGGTCGGGGGCAAATCGTACGAGCAGTACTTC

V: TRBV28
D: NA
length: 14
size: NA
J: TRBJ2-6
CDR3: CASSLTSGANVLTF
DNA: TGTGCCAGCAGTTTGACCTCTGGGGCCAACGTCCTGACTTTC

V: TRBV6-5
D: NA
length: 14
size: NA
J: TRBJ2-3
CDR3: CASSTRLGTDTQYF
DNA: TGTGCCAGCAGTACTCGACTAGGGACAGATACGCAGTATTTT

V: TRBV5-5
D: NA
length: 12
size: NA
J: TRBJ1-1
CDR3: CASSFTGSEAFF
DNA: TGTGCCAGCAGCTTCACCGGGAGTGAAGCTTTCTTT

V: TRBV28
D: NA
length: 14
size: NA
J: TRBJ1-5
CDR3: CASSLIPDSQPQHF
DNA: TGTGCCAGCAGTTTAATCCCGGATAGTCAGCCCCAGCATTTT

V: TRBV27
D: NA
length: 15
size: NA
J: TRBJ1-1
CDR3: CASRVQGTMNTEAFF
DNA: TGTGCCAGCCGTGTTCAGGGCACCATGAACACTGAAGCTTTCTTT

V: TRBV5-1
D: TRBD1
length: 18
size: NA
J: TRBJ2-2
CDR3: CASSLGQGSNMGTGELFF
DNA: TGCGCCAGCAGCTTGGGACAGGGTTCAAACATGGGGACCGGGGAGCTGTTTTTT

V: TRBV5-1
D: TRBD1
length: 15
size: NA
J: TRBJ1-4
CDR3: CASSLATGGIEKLFF
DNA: TGCGCCAGCAGCTTGGCGACAGGGGGCATTGAAAAACTGTTTTTT

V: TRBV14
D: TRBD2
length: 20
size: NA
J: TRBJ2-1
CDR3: CASSHPPGLAGPSSYNEQFF
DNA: TGTGCCAGCAGCCATCCACCGGGACTAGCGGGCCCGAGCTCCTACAATGAGCAGTTCTTC